This is a list of T cell receptor beta chains from one sample in a study of cytomegalovirus exposure and HLA in healthy donors. Method: immunoSEQ multiplex PCR; TCRdb's copy keeps in-frame clones and lacks some. Of approximately 130,000 clones in the sample, 75% to 85% were seen once. Source material: PBMCs. The source is a girl aged 2 to 9 in good health and CMV-seronegative. Both conserved end residues are part of each CDR3. Fields, in order: clone size, J gene, D gene, V gene, CDR3 protein, CDR3 DNA. A D gene is named only where the DNA matches it firmly. Part of the rows lack a size; the others show once, few, many or a class for expanded clones.

few TRBJ1-1 . TRBV2 CASSVEQGITEAFF TGTGCCAGCAGTGTGGAGCAGGGGATCACTGAAGCTTTCTTT
. TRBJ1-6 TRBD1 TRBV5-1 CASSLQGAAYNSPLHF TGCGCCAGCAGCTTGCAGGGGGCGGCCTATAATTCACCCCTCCACTTT
. TRBJ1-6 TRBD1 TRBV19 CASSQQGGSPLHF TGTGCCAGTTCCCAGCAGGGGGGTTCACCCCTCCACTTT
. TRBJ1-1 . TRBV5-6 CASSLRLNRVVAEAFF TGTGCCAGCAGCTTGAGGTTGAACAGGGTAGTCGCTGAAGCTTTCTTT
. TRBJ1-1 . TRBV5-1 CASRIPQEADTEAFF TGCGCCAGCAGGATTCCTCAGGAGGCGGACACTGAAGCTTTCTTT
. TRBJ2-7 . TRBV5-4 CASSAGTDYEQYF TGTGCCAGCAGTGCCGGGACTGACTACGAGCAGTACTTC
. TRBJ2-7 . TRBV7-3 CASSSTGTDYEQYF TGTGCCAGCAGCAGCACCGGGACTGACTACGAGCAGTACTTC
. TRBJ2-2 . TRBV29-1 CSVEGEAPDTGELFF TGCAGCGTTGAAGGTGAAGCTCCGGACACCGGGGAGCTGTTTTTT
once TRBJ2-5 TRBD2 TRBV7-2 CASSSLGGRGGRETQYF TGTGCCAGCAGCTCTTTAGGTGGGCGGGGGGGCAGAGAGACCCAGTACTTC
. TRBJ2-7 TRBD2 TRBV19 CASRLAGVEEQYF TGTGCCAGTCGACTAGCGGGAGTCGAGGAGCAGTACTTC